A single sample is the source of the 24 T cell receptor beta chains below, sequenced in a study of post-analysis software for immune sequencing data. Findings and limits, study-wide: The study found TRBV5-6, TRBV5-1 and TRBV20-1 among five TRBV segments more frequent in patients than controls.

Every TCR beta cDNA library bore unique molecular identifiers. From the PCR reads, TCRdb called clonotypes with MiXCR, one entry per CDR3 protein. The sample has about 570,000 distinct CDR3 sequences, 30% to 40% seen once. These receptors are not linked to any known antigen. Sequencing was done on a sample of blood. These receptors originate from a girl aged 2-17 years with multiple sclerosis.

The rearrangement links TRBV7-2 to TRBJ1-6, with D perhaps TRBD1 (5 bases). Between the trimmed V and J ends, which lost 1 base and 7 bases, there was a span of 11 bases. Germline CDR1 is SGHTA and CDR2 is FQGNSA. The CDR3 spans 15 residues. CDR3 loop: CASSLEVPGNSPLHF. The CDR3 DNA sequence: TGTGCCAGCAGCTTAGAGGTCCCAGGGAATTCACCCCTCCACTTT.

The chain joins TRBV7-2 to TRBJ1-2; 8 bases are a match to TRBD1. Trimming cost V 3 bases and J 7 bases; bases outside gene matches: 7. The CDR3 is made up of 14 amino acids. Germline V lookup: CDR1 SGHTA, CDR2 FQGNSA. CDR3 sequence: CASSLGRGLAGYTF. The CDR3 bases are TGTGCCAGCAGCTTGGGCAGGGGGCTCGCTGGCTACACCTTC.

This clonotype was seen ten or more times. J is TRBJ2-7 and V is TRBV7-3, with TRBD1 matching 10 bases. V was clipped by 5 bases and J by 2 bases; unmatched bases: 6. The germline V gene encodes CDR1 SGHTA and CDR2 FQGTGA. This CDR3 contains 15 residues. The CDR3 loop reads CASSAGTGVPYEQYF. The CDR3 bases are TGTGCCAGCAGCGCCGGGACAGGGGTTCCCTACGAGCAGTACTTC. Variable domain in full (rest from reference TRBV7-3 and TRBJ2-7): GAGVSQTPSNKVTEKGKYVELRCDPISGHTALYWYRQSLGQGPEFLIYFQGTGAADDSGLPNDRFFAVRPEGSVSTLKIQRTERGDSAVYLCASSAGTGVPYEQYFGPGTRLTVT.

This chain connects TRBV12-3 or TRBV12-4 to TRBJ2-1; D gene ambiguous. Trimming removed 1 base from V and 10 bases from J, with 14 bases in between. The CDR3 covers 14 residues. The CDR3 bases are TGTGCCAGCAGTTTAGGACCCCTAGGCTACGAGCAGTTCTTC. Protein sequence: CASSLGPLGYEQFF.

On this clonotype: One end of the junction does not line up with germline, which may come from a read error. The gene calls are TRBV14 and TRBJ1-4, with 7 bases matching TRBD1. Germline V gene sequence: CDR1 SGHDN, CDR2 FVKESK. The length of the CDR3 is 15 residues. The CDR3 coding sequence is TGTGCCAGCAGCCCGGGGACAGCAACTAATGAAAAACTGTCTTTT. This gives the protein CASSPGTATNEKLSF.

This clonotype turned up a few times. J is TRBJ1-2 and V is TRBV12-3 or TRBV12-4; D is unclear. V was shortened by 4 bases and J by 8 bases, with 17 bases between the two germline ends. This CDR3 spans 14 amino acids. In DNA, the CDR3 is TGTGCCAGCAGTTCCCTGGGGTGGACGAAGGGCTACACCTTC. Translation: CASSSLGWTKGYTF.

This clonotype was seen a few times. For the CDR3, the DNA is TGTGCCAGCAGTTACTCGTCAACTCGAGACGAGCAGTACTTC. It encodes CASSYSSTRDEQYF. The chain joins TRBV6-2 or TRBV6-3 to TRBJ2-5; no firm D call. TRBJ2-7 explains the end of the DNA better; the J call may be wrong. The germline CDR1 and CDR2 sequences are MNHEY and SVGEGT. CDR3 size: 14 residues.

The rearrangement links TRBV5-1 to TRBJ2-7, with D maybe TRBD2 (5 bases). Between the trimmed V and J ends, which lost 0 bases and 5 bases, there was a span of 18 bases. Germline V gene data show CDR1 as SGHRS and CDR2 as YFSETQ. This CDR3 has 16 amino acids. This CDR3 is CASSLGRTPIGDEQYF. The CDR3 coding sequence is TGCGCCAGCAGCTTGGGTCGGACGCCGATCGGGGACGAGCAGTACTTC.

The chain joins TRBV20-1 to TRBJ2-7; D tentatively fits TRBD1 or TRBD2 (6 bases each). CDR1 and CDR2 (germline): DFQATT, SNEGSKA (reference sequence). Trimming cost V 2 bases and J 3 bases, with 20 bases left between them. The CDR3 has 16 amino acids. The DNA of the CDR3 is TGCAGTGCTAGAACCCTAAATCGGAAGGGGGGCTACGAGCAGTACTTC. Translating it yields CSARTLNRKGGYEQYF.

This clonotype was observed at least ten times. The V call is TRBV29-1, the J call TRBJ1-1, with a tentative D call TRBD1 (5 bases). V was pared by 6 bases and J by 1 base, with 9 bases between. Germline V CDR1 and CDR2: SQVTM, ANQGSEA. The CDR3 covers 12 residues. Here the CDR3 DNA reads TGCAGCGTAAGGGGACCGAACACTGAAGCTTTCTTT. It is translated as CSVRGPNTEAFF.

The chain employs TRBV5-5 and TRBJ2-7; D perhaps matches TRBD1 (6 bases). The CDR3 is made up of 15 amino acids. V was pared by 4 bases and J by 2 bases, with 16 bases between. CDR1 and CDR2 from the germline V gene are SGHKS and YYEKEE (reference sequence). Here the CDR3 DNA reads TGTGCCAGCAGCCCGTTACCGGGACAAGCCTACGAGCAGTACTTC. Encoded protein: CASSPLPGQAYEQYF.

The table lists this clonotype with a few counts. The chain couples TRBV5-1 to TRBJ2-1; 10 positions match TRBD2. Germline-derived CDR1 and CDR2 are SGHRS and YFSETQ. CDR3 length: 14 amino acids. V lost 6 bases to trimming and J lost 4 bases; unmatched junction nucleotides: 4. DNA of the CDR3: TGCGCCAGCACCGTAGCGGGGGGTTACAATGAGCAGTTCTTC. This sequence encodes CASTVAGGYNEQFF.

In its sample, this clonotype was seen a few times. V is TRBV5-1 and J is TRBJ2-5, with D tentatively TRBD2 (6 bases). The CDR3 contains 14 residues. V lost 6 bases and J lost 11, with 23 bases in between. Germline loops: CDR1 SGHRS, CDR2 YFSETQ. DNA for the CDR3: TGCGCCAGCATGCGGACCGATTCGTCGGGAGAGCAGTACTTC. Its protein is CASMRTDSSGEQYF. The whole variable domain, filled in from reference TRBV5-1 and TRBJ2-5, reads KAGVTQTPRYLIKTRGQQVTLSCSPISGHRSVSWYQQTPGQGLQFLFEYFSETQRNKGNFPGRFSGRQFSNSRSEMNVSTLELGDSALYLCASMRTDSSGEQYFGPGTRLLVL.

This CDR3 is CASSEGGHPYSNQPQHF. As DNA, the CDR3 is TGTGCCAGCAGTGAAGGGGGACACCCATATAGCAATCAGCCCCAGCATTTT. This sequence joins TRBV6-1 and TRBJ1-5, with D possibly TRBD1 on 6 matching bases. V was trimmed by 1 base and J by 0 bases, leaving 13 bases between them. The length of the CDR3 is 17 residues. Per the germline V gene, CDR1 is MNHNS and CDR2 is SASEGT.

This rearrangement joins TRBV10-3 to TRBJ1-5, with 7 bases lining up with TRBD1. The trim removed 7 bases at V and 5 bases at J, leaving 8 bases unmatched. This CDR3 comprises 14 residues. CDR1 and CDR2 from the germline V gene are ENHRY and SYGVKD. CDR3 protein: CAIKSGTDDQPQHF. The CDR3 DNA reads TGTGCCATCAAATCCGGGACAGATGATCAGCCCCAGCATTTT.

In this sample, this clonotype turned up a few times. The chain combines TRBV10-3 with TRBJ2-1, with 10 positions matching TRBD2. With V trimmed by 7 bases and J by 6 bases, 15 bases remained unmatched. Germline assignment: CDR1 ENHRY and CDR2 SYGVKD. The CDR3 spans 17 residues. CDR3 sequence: CAIILTSGEVSRNEQFF. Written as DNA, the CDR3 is TGTGCCATCATCCTTACTAGCGGGGAAGTGTCGCGCAATGAGCAGTTCTTC.

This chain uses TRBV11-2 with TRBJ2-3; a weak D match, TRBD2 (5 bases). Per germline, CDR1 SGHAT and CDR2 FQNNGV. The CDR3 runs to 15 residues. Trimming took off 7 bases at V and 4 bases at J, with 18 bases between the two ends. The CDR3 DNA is TGTGCCAGCATCCAAGGATGGGGAGACGCAGATACGCAGTATTTT. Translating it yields CASIQGWGDADTQYF.

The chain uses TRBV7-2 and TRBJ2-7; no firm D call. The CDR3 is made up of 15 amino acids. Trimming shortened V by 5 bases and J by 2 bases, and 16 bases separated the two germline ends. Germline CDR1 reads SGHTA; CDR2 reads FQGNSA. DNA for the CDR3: TGTGCCAGCAGCCCGTTCCCGGACCCTCCCTACGAGCAGTACTTC. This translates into CASSPFPDPPYEQYF.

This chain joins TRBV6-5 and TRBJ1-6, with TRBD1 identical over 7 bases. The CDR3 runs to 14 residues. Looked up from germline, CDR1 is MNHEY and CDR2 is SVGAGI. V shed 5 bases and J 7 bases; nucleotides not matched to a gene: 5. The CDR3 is CASSRGQSNSPLHF. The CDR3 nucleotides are TGTGCCAGCAGTAGGGGACAGAGCAATTCACCCCTCCACTTT.

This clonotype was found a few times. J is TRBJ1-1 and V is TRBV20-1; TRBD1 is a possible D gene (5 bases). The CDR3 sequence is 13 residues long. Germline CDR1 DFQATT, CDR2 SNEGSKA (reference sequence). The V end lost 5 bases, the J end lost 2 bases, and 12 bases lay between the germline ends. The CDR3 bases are TGCAGTGCTGGTGGCGGGGCCAACACTGAAGCTTTCTTT. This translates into CSAGGGANTEAFF.

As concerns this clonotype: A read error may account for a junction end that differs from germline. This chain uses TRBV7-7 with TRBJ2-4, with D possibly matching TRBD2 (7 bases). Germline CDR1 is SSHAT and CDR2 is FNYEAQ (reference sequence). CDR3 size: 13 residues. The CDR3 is CASSEGRGGVQYF. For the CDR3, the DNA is TGTGCTAGCAGCGAGGGAAGGGGGGGAGTTCAGTACTTC.

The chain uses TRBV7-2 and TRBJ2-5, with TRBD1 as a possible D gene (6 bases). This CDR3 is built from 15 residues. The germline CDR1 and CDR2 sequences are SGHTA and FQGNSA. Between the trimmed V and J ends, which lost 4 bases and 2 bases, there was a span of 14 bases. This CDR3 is CASSSGHPGQETQYF. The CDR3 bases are TGTGCCAGCAGCTCGGGACACCCGGGGCAAGAGACCCAGTACTTC. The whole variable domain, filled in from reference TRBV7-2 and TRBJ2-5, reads GAGVSQSPSNKVTEKGKDVELRCDPISGHTALYWYRQSLGQGLEFLIYFQGNSAPDKSGLPSDRFSAERTGGSVSTLTIQRTQQEDSAVYLCASSSGHPGQETQYFGPGTRLLVL.

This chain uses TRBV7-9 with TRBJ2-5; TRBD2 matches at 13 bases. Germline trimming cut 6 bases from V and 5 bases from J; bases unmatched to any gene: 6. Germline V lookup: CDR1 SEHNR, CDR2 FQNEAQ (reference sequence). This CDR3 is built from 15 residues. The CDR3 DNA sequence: TGTGCCAGCAGGTGGACTAGCGGGGGTTTTGAGACCCAGTACTTC. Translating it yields CASRWTSGGFETQYF.

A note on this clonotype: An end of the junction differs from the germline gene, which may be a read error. The CDR3 reads CASSKRMDRDLFNGYIF. The CDR3 bases are TGTGCCAGCAGCAAGAGGATGGACAGGGACCTATTTAACGGCTACATCTTC. The J gene is TRBJ1-2, the V gene TRBV4-2, with 8 bases that match TRBD1. The CDR3 is 17 amino acids. CDR1 LGHNA and CDR2 YNFKEQ come from the germline V gene.